This TCR beta chain was captured by sequencing in a study of T cells in Graves' hyperthyroidism and ophthalmopathy. Patients having uncontrolled infection, another autoimmune disease, pregnancy or lactation were not included. PBMCs stemmed from 10 ml fresh peripheral blood. Amplification yielded TCR beta CDR3 regions, with RNA transcripts as the source. HTBI primers drove first-round RT-PCR of the TCR CDR3. Via MiXCR, TCRdb re-called the multiplex PCR reads, giving one row per CDR3 protein. The table lists 200,000 to 250,000 distinct CDR3 sequences, approximately 16% of them singletons. The CDR3 contains 14 residues. Per germline, CDR1 MDHEN and CDR2 SYDVKM. Trimming cost V 9 bases and J 2 bases, with 17 bases left between them. This clonotype has a count of ten or more.

The sequence was collected from a man between 35 and 55 years old with Graves' hyperthyroidism. The sample comprised blood. The rearrangement joins TRBV28 to TRBJ2-7; TRBD1 is a possible D gene (5 bases). The CDR3 sequence: CASHREGAAYEQYF. DNA of the CDR3: TGTGCCAGTCATCGTGAAGGGGCCGCCTACGAGCAGTACTTC.